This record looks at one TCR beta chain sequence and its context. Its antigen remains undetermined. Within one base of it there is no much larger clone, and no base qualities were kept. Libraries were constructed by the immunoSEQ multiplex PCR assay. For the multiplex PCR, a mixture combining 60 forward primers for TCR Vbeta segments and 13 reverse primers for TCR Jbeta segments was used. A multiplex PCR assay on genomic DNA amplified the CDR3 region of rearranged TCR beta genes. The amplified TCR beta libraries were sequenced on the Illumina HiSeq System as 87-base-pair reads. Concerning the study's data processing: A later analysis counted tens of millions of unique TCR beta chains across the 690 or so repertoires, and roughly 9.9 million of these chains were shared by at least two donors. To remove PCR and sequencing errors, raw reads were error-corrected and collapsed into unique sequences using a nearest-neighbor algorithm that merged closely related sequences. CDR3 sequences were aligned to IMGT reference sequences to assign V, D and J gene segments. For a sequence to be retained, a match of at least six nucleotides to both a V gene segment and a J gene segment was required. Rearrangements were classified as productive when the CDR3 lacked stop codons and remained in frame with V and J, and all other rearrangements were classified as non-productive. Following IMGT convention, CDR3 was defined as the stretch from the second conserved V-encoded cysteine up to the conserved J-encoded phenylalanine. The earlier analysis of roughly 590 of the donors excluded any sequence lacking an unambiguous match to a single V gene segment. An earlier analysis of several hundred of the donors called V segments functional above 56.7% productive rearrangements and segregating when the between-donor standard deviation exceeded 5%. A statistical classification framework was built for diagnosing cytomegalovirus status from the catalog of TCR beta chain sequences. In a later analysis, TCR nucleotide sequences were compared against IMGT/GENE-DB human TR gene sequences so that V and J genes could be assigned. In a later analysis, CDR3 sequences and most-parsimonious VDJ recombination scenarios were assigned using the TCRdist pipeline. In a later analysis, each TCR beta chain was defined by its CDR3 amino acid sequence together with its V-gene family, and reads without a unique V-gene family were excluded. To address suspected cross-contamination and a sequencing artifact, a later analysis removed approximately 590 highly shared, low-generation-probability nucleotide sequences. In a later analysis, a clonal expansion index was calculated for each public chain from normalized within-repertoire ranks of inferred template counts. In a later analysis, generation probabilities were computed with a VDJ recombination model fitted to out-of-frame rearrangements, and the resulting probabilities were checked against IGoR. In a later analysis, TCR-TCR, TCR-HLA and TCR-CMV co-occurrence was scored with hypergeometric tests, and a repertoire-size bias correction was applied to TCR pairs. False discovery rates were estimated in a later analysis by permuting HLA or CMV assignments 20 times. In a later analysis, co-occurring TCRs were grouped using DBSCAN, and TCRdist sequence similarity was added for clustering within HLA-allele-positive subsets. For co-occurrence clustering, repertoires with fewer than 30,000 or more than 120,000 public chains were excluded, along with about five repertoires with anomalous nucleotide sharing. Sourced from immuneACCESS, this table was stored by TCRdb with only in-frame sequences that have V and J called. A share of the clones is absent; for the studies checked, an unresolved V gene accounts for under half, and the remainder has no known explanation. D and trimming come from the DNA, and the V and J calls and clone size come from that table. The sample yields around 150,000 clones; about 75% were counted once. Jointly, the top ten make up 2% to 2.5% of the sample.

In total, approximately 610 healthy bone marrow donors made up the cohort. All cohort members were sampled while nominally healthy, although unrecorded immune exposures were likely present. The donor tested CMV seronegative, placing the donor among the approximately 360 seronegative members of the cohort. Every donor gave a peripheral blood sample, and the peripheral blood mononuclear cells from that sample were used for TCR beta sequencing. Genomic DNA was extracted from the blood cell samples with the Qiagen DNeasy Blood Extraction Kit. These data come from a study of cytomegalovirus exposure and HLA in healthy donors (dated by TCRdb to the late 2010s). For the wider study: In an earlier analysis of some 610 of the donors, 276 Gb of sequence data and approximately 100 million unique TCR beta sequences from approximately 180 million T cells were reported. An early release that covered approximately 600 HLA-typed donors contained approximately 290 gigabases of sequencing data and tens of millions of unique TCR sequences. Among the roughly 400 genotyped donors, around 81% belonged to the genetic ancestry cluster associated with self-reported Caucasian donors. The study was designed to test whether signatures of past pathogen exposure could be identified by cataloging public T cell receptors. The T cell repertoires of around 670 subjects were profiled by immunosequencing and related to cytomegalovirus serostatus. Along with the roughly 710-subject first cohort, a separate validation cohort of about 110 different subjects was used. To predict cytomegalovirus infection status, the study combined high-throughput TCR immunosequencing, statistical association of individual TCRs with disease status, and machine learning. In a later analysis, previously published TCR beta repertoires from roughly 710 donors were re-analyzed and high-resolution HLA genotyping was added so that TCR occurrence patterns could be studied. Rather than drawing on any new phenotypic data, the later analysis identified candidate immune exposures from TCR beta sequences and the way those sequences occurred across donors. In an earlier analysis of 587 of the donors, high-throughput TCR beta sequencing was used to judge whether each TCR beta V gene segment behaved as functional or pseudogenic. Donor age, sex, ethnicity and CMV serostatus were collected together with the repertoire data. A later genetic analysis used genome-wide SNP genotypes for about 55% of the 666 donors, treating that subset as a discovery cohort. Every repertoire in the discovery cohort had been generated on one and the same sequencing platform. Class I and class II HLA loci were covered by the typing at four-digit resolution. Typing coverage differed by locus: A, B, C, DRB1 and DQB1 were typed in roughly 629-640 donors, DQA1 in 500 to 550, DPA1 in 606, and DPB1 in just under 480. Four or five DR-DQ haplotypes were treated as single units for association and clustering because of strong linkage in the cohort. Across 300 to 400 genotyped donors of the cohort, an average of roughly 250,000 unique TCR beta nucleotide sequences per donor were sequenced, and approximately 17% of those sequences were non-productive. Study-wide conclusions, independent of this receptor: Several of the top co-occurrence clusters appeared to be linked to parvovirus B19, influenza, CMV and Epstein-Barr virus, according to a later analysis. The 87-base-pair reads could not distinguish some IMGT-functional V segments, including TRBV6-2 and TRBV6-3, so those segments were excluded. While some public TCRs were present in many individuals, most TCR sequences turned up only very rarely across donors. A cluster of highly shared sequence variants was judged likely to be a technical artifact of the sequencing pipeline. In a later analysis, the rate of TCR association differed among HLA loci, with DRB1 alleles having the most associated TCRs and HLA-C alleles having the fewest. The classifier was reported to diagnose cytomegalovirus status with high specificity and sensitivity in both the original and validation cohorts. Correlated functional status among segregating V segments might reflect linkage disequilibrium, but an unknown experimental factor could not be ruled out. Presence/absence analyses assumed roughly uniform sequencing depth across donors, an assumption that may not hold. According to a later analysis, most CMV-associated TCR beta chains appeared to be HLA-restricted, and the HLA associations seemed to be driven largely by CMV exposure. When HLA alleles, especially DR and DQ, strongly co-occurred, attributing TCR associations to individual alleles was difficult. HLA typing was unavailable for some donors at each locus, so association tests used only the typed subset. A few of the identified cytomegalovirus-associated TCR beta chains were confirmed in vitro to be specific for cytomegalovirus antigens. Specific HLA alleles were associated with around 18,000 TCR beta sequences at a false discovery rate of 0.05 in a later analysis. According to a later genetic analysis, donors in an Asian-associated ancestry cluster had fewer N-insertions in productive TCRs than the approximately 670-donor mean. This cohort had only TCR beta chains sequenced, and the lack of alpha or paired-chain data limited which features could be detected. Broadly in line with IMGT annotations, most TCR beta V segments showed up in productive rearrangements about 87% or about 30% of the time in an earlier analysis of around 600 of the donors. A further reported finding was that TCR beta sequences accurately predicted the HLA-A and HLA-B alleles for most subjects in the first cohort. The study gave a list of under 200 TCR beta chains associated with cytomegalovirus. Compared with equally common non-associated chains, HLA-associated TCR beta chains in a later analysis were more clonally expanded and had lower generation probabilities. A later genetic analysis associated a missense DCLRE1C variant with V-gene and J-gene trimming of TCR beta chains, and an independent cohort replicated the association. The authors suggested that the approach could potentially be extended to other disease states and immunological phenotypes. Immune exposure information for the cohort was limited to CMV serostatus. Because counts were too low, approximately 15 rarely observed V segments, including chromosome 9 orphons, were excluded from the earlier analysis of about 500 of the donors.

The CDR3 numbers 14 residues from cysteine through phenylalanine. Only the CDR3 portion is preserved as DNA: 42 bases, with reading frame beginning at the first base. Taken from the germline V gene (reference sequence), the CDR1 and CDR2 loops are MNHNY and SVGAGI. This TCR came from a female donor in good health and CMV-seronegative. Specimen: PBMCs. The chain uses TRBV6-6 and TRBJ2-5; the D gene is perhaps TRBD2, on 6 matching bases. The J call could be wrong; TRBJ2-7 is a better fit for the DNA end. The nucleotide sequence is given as TGTGCCAGCACCGCACAGGACTACTCCTACGAGCAGTACTTC. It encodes CASTAQDYSYEQYF.